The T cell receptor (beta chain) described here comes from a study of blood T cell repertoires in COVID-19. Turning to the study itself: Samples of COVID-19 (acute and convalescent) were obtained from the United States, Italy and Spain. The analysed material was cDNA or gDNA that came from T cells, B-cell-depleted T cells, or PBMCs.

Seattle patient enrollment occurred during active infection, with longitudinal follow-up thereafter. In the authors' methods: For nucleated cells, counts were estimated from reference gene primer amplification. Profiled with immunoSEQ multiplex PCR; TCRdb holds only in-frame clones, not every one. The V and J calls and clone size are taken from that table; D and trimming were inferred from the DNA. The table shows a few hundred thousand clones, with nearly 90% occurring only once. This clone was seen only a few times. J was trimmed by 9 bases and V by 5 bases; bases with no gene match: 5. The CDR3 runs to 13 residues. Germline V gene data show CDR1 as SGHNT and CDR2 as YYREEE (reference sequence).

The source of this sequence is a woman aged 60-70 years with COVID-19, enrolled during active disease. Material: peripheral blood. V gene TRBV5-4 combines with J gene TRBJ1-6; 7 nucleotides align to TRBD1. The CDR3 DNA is TGTGCCAGCAGTCCGGGACAGAGTTCACCCCTCCACTTT. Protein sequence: CASSPGQSSPLHF.